Presented here are 27 T cell receptor beta chains from one specimen sequenced in a study of neoadjuvant anti-PD-1 for oral cavity cancer. Regarding time point: after neoadjuvant nivolumab, at surgical resection. The repertoire was sequenced with immunoSEQ multiplex PCR; TCRdb's copy has only in-frame clones and lacks some. The data show about 9,400 clones, about 59% seen once. Sequencing was performed on PBMCs, taken after nivolumab (anti-PD-1) treatment. The origin of the receptors is a person between 35 and 79 years old with oral cavity squamous cell carcinoma.

This sequence joins TRBV7-8 and TRBJ1-2; unclear D gene. Germline V gene sequence: CDR1 SGHVS, CDR2 FQNEAQ. The CDR3 has 15 amino acids. Trimming shortened V by 5 bases and J by 5 bases, and 18 bases separated the two germline ends. The CDR3 loop is CASSRTTAWTYGYTF. The CDR3 bases are TGTGCCAGCAGCCGAACTACCGCCTGGACGTATGGCTACACCTTC.

This chain joins TRBV29-1 and TRBJ2-3; possibly TRBD2 for D (7 bases). The CDR3 sequence is 13 residues long. The V end was cut by 4 bases, the J end by 5 bases, with 13 bases between. Germline V gene data show CDR1 as SQVTM and CDR2 as ANQGSEA. The CDR3 loop is CSVVGGAIDTQYF. The CDR3 DNA follows: TGCAGCGTTGTAGGGGGGGCGATAGATACGCAGTATTTT.

Worth noting for this clone: A junction end diverges from the germline sequence, so it may reflect a read error. The chain combines TRBV13 with TRBJ1-5, with D unresolved. The V gene's germline CDR1 is PRHDT and CDR2 FYEKMQ (reference sequence). The CDR3 has 10 amino acids. CDR3 amino acids: CASGERVLNF. In DNA form, the CDR3 reads TGTGCCAGCGGGGAAAGGGTCCTCAATTTT.

The chain combines TRBV28 with TRBJ1-6; no clear D. This CDR3 is built from 15 residues. Per germline, CDR1 MDHEN and CDR2 SYDVKM. Trimming took off 1 base at V and 4 bases at J, with 8 bases between the two ends. This CDR3 reads CASSLSGNYNSPLHF. The CDR3 coding sequence is TGTGCCAGCAGTTTATCGGGGAATTATAATTCACCCCTCCACTTT.

Written as DNA, the CDR3 is TGTGCCAGCAGCACCGTAGGCTATGGCTACACCTTC. Protein sequence: CASSTVGYGYTF. The chain links TRBV11-2 to TRBJ1-2; D call uncertain. This CDR3 contains 12 residues. Trimming cost V 5 bases and J 4 bases, with 8 bases left between them. CDR1 SGHAT and CDR2 FQNNGV come from the germline V gene.

The chain combines TRBV7-2 with TRBJ2-7; the D is unclear. Trimming left V 2 bases short and J 2 bases short, with 10 bases between. Per the germline V gene, CDR1 is SGHTA and CDR2 is FQGNSA. This CDR3 is built from 14 residues. In DNA, the CDR3 is TGTGCCAGCAGCTTATCACAGACGCCCTACGAGCAGTACTTC. It yields the protein CASSLSQTPYEQYF.

J is TRBJ2-5 and V is TRBV5-1; TRBD1 matches at 7 bases. In germline, CDR1 is SGHRS, CDR2 YFSETQ. The V segment lost 4 bases and the J segment 4 bases; nucleotides outside the gene matches: 7. The CDR3 is 14 amino acids. In nucleotides, the CDR3 is TGCGCCAGCAGCATCCCGACAGGGCTAGAGACCCAGTACTTC. This translates into CASSIPTGLETQYF.

The V call is TRBV6-1, the J call TRBJ2-1; no firm D call. CDR3 length: 15 amino acids. V lost 1 base to trimming and J lost 2 bases, with 9 bases between them. Looked up from germline, CDR1 is MNHNS and CDR2 is SASEGT. The CDR3 nucleotides are TGTGCCAGCAGTGAAGGCGTGGGAACCTACAATGAGCAGTTCTTC. Protein: CASSEGVGTYNEQFF.

V usage is TRBV20-1 and J usage is TRBJ1-1; no firm D call. The CDR3 runs to 10 residues. V lost 6 bases, J lost 8 bases, and 10 bases lay in between. In germline, CDR1 is DFQATT, CDR2 SNEGSKA (reference sequence). This CDR3 is CSAANLEAFF. The CDR3 region has the DNA TGCAGTGCAGCAAACTTAGAAGCTTTCTTT.

V usage is TRBV27 and J usage is TRBJ2-7; TRBD2 matches at 7 bases. The germline V gene encodes CDR1 MNHEY and CDR2 SMNVEV (reference sequence). This CDR3 is built from 15 residues. Germline trimming cut 2 bases from V and 3 bases from J; bases unmatched to any gene: 7. In DNA form, the CDR3 reads TGTGCCAGCAGTTTACAGTCGGGAGGACTCTACGAGCAGTACTTC. Translating it yields CASSLQSGGLYEQYF.

The CDR3 sequence is CSVGTESYTF. DNA of the CDR3: TGCAGCGTGGGGACGGAGAGTTACACCTTC. V is TRBV29-1 and J is TRBJ1-2; possibly TRBD1 for D (5 bases). Germline CDR1 is SQVTM and CDR2 is ANQGSEA. V lost 6 bases and J 11 bases, leaving 13 bases between the germline ends. The CDR3 is 10 residues long.

J is TRBJ2-3 and V is TRBV2; maybe TRBD2 (6 bases). The CDR3 is made up of 14 amino acids. The V end lost 5 bases, the J end lost 4 bases, and 13 bases lay between the germline ends. Germline V lookup: CDR1 SNHLY, CDR2 FYNNEI. CDR3 in amino acids: CASSLRRGPDTQYF. The DNA for the CDR3 is TGTGCCAGCAGTCTAAGGAGGGGACCAGATACGCAGTATTTT.

The DNA of the CDR3 is TGTGCCAGCAGTGTCACAGGGTGGGCATACGAGCAGTACTTC. It yields the protein CASSVTGWAYEQYF. The chain uses TRBV25-1 and TRBJ2-7; maybe TRBD1 (6 bases). Trimming shortened V by 4 bases and J by 4 bases, and 14 bases separated the two germline ends. This CDR3 region has 14 residues. The germline V gene encodes CDR1 MGHDK and CDR2 SYGVNS.

The gene calls are TRBV5-1 and TRBJ1-4; D is unresolved. CDR3 length equals 17 residues. Germline loops: CDR1 SGHRS, CDR2 YFSETQ. With 5 bases removed from V and 7 bases from J, the gap between germline ends came to 24 bases. Written as DNA, the CDR3 is TGCGCCAGCAGGCCCAGCGGTCTGACCCTCCGTGGTGAAAAACTGTTTTTT. It specifies CASRPSGLTLRGEKLFF.

This clone was detected a few times. The DNA of the CDR3 is TGTGCCAGCAGCTCATTAGTGACAGCGAACACTGAAGCTTTCTTT. It translates to CASSSLVTANTEAFF. This rearrangement joins TRBV7-6 to TRBJ1-1; TRBD1 is a possible D gene (5 bases). The V gene lost 4 bases and the J gene lost 1 base, with 13 bases spanning the gap. Per germline, CDR1 SGHVS and CDR2 FNYEAQ. The CDR3 runs 15 residues.

The chain links TRBV28 to TRBJ2-5, with TRBD2 matching 9 bases. The assigned J gene may be wrong: the sequence end matches TRBJ2-7 better. This CDR3 is built from 14 residues. The germline V gene has CDR1 MDHEN and CDR2 SYDVKM. Written as DNA, the CDR3 is TGTGCCAGCAGTTTACTAGCGGGGCGCTACGAGCAGTACTTC. Protein sequence: CASSLLAGRYEQYF.

This rearrangement joins TRBV5-4 to TRBJ2-2; 16 bases agree with TRBD2. Germline trimming cut 4 bases from V and 6 bases from J; bases unmatched to any gene: 12. Germline values: CDR1 SGHNT, CDR2 YYREEE (reference sequence). The CDR3 runs 19 residues. CDR3 in amino acids: CASSASGTSGRAGAGELFF. Written as DNA, the CDR3 is TGTGCCAGCAGCGCGTCCGGGACTAGCGGGAGGGCCGGGGCCGGGGAGCTGTTTTTT.

The rearrangement uses TRBV11-1 and TRBJ1-4; D is ambiguous. There are 14 residues in the CDR3. The V gene's germline CDR1 is SGHAT and CDR2 FQDESV (reference sequence). V was trimmed by 4 bases and J by 0 bases, leaving 6 bases between them. Written as DNA, the CDR3 is TGTGCCAGCAGCTCCGGGTCAACTAATGAAAAACTGTTTTTT. This gives the protein CASSSGSTNEKLFF. Looking up the rest from reference TRBV11-1 and TRBJ1-4 gives the full variable domain: EAEVAQSPRYKITEKSQAVAFWCDPISGHATLYWYRQILGQGPELLVQFQDESVVDDSQLPKDRFSAERLKGVDSTLKIQPAELGDSAMYLCASSSGSTNEKLFFGSGTQLSVL.

J is TRBJ2-1 and V is TRBV5-1; D may match TRBD1 or TRBD2 (5 bases each). V was trimmed by 1 base and J by 0 bases, leaving 11 bases between them. This CDR3 is 16 amino acids long. Germline V gene data show CDR1 as SGHRS and CDR2 as YFSETQ. CDR3 amino acids: CASSLSGTTSYNEQFF. CDR3 sequence (DNA): TGCGCCAGCAGCTTGTCCGGGACGACCTCCTACAATGAGCAGTTCTTC.

This clone showed up just a few times. The rearrangement uses TRBV4-1 and TRBJ2-3; D is ambiguous. V was trimmed by 1 base and J by 5 bases, leaving 16 bases between them. This CDR3 is built from 16 residues. CDR1 MGHRA and CDR2 YSYEKL come from the germline V gene. The CDR3 nucleotides read TGCGCCAGCAGCCAAGTCAACATGGGGTGGGGAGATACGCAGTATTTT. Its protein product is CASSQVNMGWGDTQYF.

The chain is built from TRBV5-6 and TRBJ1-4; 7 bases align to TRBD1. The length of the CDR3 is 15 residues. The V gene's germline CDR1 is SGHDT and CDR2 YYEEEE. J lost 0 bases, V lost 4 bases, and 3 bases had no gene match. The CDR3 protein is CASSPQGSTNEKLFF. In DNA form, the CDR3 reads TGTGCCAGCAGCCCACAGGGGTCAACTAATGAAAAACTGTTTTTT. Full variable domain (outside the CDR3, taken from reference TRBV5-6 and TRBJ1-4): DAGVTQSPTHLIKTRGQQVTLRCSPKSGHDTVSWYQQALGQGPQFIFQYYEEEERQRGNFPDRFSGHQFPNYSSELNVNALLLGDSALYLCASSPQGSTNEKLFFGSGTQLSVL.

The chain carries TRBV9 and TRBJ1-6; 7 nucleotides agree with TRBD1. The length of the CDR3 is 13 residues. Looked up from germline, CDR1 is SGDLS and CDR2 is YYNGEE. With V trimmed by 6 bases and J by 7 bases, 4 bases remained unmatched. CDR3 protein: CASTQGGNSPLHF. CDR3 DNA: TGTGCCAGCACCCAGGGGGGGAATTCACCCCTCCACTTT.

The chain has TRBV7-9 and TRBJ1-1; no clear D. CDR3 size: 12 residues. The V end was cut by 3 bases, the J end by 4 bases, with 6 bases between. CDR1 and CDR2 (germline): SEHNR, FQNEAQ (reference sequence). CDR3 sequence (DNA): TGTGCCAGCAGCTTGGGTTTCACTGAAGCTTTCTTT. Its protein product is CASSLGFTEAFF.

This clone has just a few counts. Within the sample, other DNA sequences also encode this same CDR3. The chain combines TRBV7-6 with TRBJ1-6; 10 bases match TRBD1. Germline V gives CDR1 SGHVS, CDR2 FNYEAQ. This CDR3 comprises 15 residues. Trimming cost V 1 base and J 9 bases; bases outside gene matches: 3. CDR3 bases: TGTGCCAGCAGCTTAGAGGGACAGGGGTCTTCACCCCTCCACTTT. Amino acids: CASSLEGQGSSPLHF.

The J gene is TRBJ2-5, the V gene TRBV9; perhaps TRBD1 as D (5 bases). V gave up 0 bases and J gave up 2 bases, with 8 bases separating them. The CDR3 runs to 14 residues. Germline assignment: CDR1 SGDLS and CDR2 YYNGEE. Here the CDR3 reads CASSVGTGQETQYF. CDR3 sequence (DNA): TGTGCCAGCAGCGTAGGAACAGGTCAAGAGACCCAGTACTTC.

The gene calls are TRBV30 and TRBJ2-7, with D hard to call. Trimming took 1 base from V and 2 from J, leaving 6 bases between them. Germline V lookup: CDR1 GTSNPN, CDR2 SVGIG (reference sequence). The CDR3 is 12 residues long. Here the CDR3 DNA reads TGTGCCTGGAGTGGGGTTACCTACGAGCAGTACTTC. Residues: CAWSGVTYEQYF.

The J gene is TRBJ2-3, the V gene TRBV25-1, with 7 bases identical to TRBD2. V lost 1 base to trimming and J lost 1 base; unmatched junction nucleotides: 2. CDR3 length equals 15 residues. Germline lookup yields CDR1 MGHDK and CDR2 SYGVNS. The CDR3 loop reads CASSEFRGGTDTQYF. Written as DNA, the CDR3 is TGTGCCAGCAGTGAATTTCGGGGGGGCACAGATACGCAGTATTTT.